The clone carrying this T cell receptor beta chain is a singleton in its sample. This specimen comes from a study of cytomegalovirus exposure and HLA in healthy donors. The PCR ran on 60 Vbeta and 13 Jbeta primers. Libraries were prepared by immunoSEQ multiplex PCR; TCRdb keeps only in-frame clonotypes and omits some of them. The table includes approximately 150,000 clones, about three fifths detected once. Losses at the gene ends were 6 bases for V and 0 bases for J; bases not matched to a gene: 3. There are 14 residues in the CDR3. The V gene's germline CDR1 is SGHTA and CDR2 FQGTGA. Sequencing was performed on PBMCs. The rearrangement joins TRBV7-3 to TRBJ1-2; 8 bases map to TRBD1. The sequence came from a woman aged 55-69 years in good health and CMV-seropositive. The CDR3: CASRPGQANYGYTF. The CDR3 DNA reads as TGTGCCAGCAGGCCGGGACAGGCTAACTATGGCTACACCTTC. The full variable domain, rest sourced from reference TRBV7-3 and TRBJ1-2, is GAGVSQTPSNKVTEKGKYVELRCDPISGHTALYWYRQSLGQGPEFLIYFQGTGAADDSGLPNDRFFAVRPEGSVSTLKIQRTERGDSAVYLCASRPGQANYGYTFGSGTRLTVV.